This T cell receptor (beta chain) was captured by sequencing in a study of regulatory T cells in long-lasting Graves disease. Study summary: With positive TSH receptor antibodies and over 5 years of antithyroid drugs, Graves' disease was considered persistent.

Study outcomes and limitations: A greater number of public clonotypes (more than 2,500) was shared by persistent patients than by new patients (around 960). Favored gene segments in persistent disease were TRBV28, TRBJ1-2 and TRBJ2-5.

Assembly of TCR beta libraries relied on iRepertoire HTBI primers together with Arm-PCR of CDR3 regions. Via MiXCR, TCRdb re-called the multiplex PCR reads, giving one row per CDR3 protein. Here the sample spans 600,000 to 800,000 distinct CDR3 sequences, around 32% being singletons. There are many counts of this clonotype. As yet, its antigen is unknown. Germline V CDR1 and CDR2: SEHNR, FQNEAQ (reference sequence). This CDR3 is built from 13 residues. Trimming removed 5 bases at V and 4 bases at J, with 12 bases between. Time point noted: persistent/refractory GD, antithyroid drugs over 5 years with positive TRAb. RNA extracted from PBMCs served as the sequencing template.

Sample: peripheral blood mononuclear cells (PBMCs), taken when the disease was refractory, from a patient treated with antithyroid drugs. The TCR sequence derives from a female donor with Graves disease. The chain employs TRBV7-9 and TRBJ2-7; a possible D gene is TRBD1 (5 bases). Here the CDR3 DNA reads TGTGCCAGCAGCCGCCTCGACAGTTACGAGCAGTACTTC. It specifies CASSRLDSYEQYF.